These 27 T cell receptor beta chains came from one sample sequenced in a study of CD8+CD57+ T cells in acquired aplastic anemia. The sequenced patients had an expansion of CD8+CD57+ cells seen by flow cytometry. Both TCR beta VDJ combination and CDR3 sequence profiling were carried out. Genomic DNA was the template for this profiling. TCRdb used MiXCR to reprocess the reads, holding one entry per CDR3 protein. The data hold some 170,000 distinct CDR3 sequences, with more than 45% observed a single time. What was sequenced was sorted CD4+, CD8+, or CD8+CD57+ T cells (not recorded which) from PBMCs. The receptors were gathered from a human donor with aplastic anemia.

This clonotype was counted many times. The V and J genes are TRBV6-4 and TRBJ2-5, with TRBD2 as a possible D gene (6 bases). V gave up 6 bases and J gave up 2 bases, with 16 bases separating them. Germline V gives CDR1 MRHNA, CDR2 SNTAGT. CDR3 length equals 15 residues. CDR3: CASSADGTSQETQYF. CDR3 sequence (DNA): TGTGCCAGCAGCGCTGACGGGACTTCGCAAGAGACCCAGTACTTC.

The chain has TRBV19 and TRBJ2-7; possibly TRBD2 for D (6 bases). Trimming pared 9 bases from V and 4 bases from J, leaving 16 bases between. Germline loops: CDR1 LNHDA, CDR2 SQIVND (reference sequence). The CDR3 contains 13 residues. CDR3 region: CASQAPEGYEQYF. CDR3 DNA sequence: TGTGCCAGCCAAGCACCGGAGGGTTACGAGCAGTACTTC.

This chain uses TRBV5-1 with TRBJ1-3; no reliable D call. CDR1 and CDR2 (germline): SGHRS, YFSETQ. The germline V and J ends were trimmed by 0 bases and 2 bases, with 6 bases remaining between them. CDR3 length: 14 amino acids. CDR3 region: CASSLGGTGNTIYF. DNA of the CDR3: TGCGCCAGCAGCTTGGGAGGTACTGGAAACACCATATATTTT.

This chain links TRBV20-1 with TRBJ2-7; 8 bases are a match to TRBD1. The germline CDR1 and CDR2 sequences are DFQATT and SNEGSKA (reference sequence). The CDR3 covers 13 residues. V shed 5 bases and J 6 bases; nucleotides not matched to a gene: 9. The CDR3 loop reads CSALGQGKSEQYF. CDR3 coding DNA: TGCAGTGCTCTTGGACAGGGAAAGTCCGAGCAGTACTTC.

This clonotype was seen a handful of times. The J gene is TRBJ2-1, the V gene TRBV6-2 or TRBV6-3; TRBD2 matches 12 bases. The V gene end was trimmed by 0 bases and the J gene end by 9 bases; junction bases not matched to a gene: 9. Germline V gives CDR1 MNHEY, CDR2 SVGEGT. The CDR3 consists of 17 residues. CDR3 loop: CASSYSPLAGGRGEQFF. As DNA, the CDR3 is TGTGCCAGCAGTTACTCGCCTCTAGCGGGGGGGCGGGGTGAGCAGTTCTTC.

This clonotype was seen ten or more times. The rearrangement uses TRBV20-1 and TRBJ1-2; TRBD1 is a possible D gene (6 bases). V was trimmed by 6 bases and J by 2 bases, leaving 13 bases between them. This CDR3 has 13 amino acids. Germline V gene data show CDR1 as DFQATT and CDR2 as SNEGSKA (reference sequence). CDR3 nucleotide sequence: TGCAGTGCCAGGGGTGGGGGGAACTATGGCTACACCTTC. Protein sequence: CSARGGGNYGYTF.

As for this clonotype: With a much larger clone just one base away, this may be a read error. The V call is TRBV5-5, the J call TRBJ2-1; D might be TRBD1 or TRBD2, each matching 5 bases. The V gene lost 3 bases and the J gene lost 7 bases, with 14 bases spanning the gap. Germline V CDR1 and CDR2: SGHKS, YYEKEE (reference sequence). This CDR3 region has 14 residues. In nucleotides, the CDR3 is TGTGCCAGCAGCTCGGGGCTACAAGAAAATGAGCAGTTCTTC. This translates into CASSSGLQENEQFF. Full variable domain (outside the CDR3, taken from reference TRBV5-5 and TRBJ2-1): DAGVTQSPTHLIKTRGQQVTLRCSPISGHKSVSWYQQVLGQGPQFIFQYYEKEERGRGNFPDRFSARQFPNYSSELNVNALLLGDSALYLCASSSGLQENEQFFGPGTRLTVL.

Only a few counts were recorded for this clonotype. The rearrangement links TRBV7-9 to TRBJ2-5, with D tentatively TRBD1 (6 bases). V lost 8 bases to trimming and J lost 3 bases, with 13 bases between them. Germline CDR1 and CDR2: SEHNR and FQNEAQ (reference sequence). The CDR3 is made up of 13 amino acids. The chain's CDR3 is CASRGRGKETQYF. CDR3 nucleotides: TGTGCCAGCCGCGGCAGGGGAAAAGAGACCCAGTACTTC.

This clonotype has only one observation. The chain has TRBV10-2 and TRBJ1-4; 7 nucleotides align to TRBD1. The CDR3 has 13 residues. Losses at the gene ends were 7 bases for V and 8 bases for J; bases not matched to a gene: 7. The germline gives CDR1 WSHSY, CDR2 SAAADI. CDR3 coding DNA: TGCGCCAGCACCGGGACAGCTTCCGAAAAACTGTTTTTT. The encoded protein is CASTGTASEKLFF.

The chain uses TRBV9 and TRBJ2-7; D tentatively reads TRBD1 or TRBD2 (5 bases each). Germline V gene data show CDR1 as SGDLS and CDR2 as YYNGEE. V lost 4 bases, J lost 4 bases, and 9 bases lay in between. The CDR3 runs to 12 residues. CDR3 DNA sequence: TGTGCCAGCAGCCGGGGCCTGTACGAGCAGTACTTC. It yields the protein CASSRGLYEQYF.

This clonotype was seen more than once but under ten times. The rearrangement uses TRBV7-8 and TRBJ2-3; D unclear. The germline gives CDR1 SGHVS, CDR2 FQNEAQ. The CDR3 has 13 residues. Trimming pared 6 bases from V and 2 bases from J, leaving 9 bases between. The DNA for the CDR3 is TGTGCCAGCAGTCCGCAGTACACAGATACGCAGTATTTT. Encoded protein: CASSPQYTDTQYF.

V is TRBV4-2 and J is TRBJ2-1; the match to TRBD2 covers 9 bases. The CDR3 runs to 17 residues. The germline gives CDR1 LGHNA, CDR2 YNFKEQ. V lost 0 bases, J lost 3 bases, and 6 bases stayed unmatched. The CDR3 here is CASSQDESGGLYNEQFF. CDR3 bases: TGTGCCAGCAGCCAAGATGAAAGCGGGGGGCTCTACAATGAGCAGTTCTTC.

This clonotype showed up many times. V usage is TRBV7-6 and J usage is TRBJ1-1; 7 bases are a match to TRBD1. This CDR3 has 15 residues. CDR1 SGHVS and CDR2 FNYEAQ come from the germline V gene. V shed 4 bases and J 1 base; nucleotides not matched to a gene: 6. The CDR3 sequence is CASSSADRANTEAFF. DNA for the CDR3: TGTGCCAGCAGCTCCGCCGACAGGGCGAACACTGAAGCTTTCTTT. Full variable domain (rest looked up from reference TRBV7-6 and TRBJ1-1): GAGVSQSPRYKVTKRGQDVALRCDPISGHVSLYWYRQALGQGPEFLTYFNYEAQQDKSGLPNDRFSAERPEGSISTLTIQRTEQRDSAMYRCASSSADRANTEAFFGQGTRLTVV.

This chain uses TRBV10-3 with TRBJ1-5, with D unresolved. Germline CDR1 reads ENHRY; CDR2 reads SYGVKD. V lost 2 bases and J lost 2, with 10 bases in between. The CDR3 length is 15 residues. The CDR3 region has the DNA TGTGCCATCAGTGAGAGTAAGGGCGGCAATCAGCCCCAGCATTTT. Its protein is CAISESKGGNQPQHF.

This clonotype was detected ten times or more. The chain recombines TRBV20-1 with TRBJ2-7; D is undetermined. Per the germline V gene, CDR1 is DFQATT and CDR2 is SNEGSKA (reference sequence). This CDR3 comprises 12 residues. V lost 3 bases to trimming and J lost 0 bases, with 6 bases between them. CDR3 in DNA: TGCAGTGCTAGGGACGACTCCTACGAGCAGTACTTC. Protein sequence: CSARDDSYEQYF.

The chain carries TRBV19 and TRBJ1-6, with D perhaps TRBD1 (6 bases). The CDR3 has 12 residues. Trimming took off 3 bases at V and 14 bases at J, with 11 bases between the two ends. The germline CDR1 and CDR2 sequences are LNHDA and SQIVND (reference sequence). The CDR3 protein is CASSILEGALHF. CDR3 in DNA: TGTGCCAGTAGTATTCTGGAGGGGGCCCTCCACTTT.

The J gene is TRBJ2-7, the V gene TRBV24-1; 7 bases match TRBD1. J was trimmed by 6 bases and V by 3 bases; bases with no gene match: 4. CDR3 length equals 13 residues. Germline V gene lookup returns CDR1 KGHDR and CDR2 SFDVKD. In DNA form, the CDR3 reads TGTGCCACCAGTGATACACAGGGGCGCGAGCAGTACTTC. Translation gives CATSDTQGREQYF.

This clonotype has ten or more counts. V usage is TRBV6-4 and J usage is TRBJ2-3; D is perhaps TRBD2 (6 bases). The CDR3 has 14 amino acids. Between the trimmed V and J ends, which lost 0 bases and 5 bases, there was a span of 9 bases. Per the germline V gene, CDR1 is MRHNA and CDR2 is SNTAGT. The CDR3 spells CASSDSWGVDTQYF. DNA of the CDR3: TGTGCCAGCAGTGACTCGTGGGGGGTAGATACGCAGTATTTT.

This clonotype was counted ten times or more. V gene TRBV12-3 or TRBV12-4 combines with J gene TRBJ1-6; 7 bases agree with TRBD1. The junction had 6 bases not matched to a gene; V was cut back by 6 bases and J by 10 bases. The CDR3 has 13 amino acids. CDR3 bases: TGTGCCAGCAGGTACACAGGGGAATCACCCCTCCACTTT. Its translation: CASRYTGESPLHF.

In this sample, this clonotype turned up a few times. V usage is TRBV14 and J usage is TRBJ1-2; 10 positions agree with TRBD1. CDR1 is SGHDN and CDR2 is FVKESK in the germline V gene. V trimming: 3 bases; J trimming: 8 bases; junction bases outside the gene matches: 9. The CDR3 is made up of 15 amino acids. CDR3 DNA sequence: TGTGCCAGCAGCCACGCCGGGACAGGGGTTTCCGGCTACACCTTC. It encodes CASSHAGTGVSGYTF.

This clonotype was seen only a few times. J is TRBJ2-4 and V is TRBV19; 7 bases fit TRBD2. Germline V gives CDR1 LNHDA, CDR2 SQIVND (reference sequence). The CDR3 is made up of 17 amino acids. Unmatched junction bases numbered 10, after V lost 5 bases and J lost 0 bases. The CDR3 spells CASSPHRGDLAKNIQYF. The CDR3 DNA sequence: TGTGCCAGTAGTCCCCACCGGGGGGACCTAGCCAAAAACATTCAGTACTTC.

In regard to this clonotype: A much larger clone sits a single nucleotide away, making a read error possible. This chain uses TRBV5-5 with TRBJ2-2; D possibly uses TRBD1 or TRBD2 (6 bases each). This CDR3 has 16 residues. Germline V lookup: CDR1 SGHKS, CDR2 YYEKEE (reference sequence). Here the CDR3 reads CASSIGQFANTGGLFF. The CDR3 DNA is TGTGCCAGCAGCATAGGACAGTTCGCGAACACCGGGGGGCTGTTTTTT. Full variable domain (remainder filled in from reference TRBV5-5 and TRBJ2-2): DAGVTQSPTHLIKTRGQQVTLRCSPISGHKSVSWYQQVLGQGPQFIFQYYEKEERGRGNFPDRFSARQFPNYSSELNVNALLLGDSALYLCASSIGQFANTGGLFFGEGSRLTVL.

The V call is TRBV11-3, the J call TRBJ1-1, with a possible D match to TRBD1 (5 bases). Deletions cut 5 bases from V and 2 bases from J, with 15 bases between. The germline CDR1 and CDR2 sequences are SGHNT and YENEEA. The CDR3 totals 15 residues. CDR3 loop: CASSAQGVPNTEAFF. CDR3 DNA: TGTGCCAGCAGCGCACAAGGGGTCCCCAACACTGAAGCTTTCTTT.

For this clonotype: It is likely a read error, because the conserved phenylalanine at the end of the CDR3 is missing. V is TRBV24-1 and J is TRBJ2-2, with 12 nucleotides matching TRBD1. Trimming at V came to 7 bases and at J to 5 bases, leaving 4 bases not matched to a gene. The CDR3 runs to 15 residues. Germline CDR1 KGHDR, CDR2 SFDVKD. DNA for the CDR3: TGTGCCACCAGCCCGGGACAGGGGGCAACCGGGGAGCTGTTTTCT. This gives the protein CATSPGQGATGELFS.

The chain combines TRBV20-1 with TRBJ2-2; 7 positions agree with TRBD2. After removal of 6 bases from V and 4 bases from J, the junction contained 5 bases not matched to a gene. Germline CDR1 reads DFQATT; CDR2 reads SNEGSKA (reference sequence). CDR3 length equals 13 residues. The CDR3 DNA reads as TGCAGTGCATCGCGGGAGCTCACCGGGGAGCTGTTTTTT. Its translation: CSASRELTGELFF.

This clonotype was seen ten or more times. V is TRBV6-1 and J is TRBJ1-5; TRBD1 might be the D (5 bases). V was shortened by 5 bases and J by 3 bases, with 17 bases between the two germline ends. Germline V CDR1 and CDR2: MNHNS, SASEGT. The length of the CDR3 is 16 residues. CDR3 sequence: CASSPRSRASNQPQHF. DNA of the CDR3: TGTGCCAGCAGTCCCCGAAGCAGGGCCTCCAATCAGCCCCAGCATTTT.

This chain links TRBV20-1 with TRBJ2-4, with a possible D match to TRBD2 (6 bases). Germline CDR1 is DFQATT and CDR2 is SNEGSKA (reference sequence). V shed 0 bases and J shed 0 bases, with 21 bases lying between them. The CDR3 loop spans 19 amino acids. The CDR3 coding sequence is TGCAGTGCTAGAGATTTCAGGAGAACGGGGAGGTTAGCCAAAAACATTCAGTACTTC. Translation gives CSARDFRRTGRLAKNIQYF.